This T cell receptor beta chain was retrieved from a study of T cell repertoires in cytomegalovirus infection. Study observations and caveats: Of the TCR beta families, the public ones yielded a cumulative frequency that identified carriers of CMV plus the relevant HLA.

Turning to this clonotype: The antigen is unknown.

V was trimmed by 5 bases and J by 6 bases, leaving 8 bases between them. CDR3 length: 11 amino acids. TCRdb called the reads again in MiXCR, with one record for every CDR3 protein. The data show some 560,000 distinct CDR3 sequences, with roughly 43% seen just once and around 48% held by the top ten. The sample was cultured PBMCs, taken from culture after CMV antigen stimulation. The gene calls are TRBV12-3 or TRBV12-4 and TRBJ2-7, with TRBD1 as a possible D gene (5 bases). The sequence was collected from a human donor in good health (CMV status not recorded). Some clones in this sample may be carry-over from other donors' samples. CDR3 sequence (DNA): TGTGCCAGCAGTAAGACAGCCGAGCAGTACTTC. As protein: CASSKTAEQYF.